This T cell receptor beta chain was retrieved from a study of CD8 T cells in ankylosing spondylitis. Study-wide findings and caveats: Some of the motif variants had earlier been found in reactive arthritis patients' fluid and blood. Fewer than 10 highly homologous variants made up a TCR beta motif that seemed to typify ankylosing spondylitis blood. Within peripheral blood, clones linked to disease were CD8+ and relatively rare. The clones that were linked to disease were reported to be significantly enriched in matched synovial fluid samples from ankylosing spondylitis patients.

TCRdb re-derived calls from the 5' RACE reads in MiXCR, one entry per CDR3 protein. The data show 450,000 or so distinct CDR3 sequences, more than 25% seen once. Concerning this clonotype itself: Its matching antigen is unknown.

This CDR3 is built from 14 residues. V dropped 8 bases and J dropped 5 bases, with 15 bases sitting between them. Germline V gene data show CDR1 as SNHLY and CDR2 as FYNNEI. The source material was blood, either unsorted or a sorted T cell fraction (not recorded which). The gene calls are TRBV2 and TRBJ1-4; maybe TRBD1 (5 bases). This receptor was taken from a male donor with ankylosing spondylitis. The CDR3 coding sequence is TGTGCCAGCGGGAAGGGGACGGAGAATGAAAAACTGTTTTTT. This sequence encodes CASGKGTENEKLFF.